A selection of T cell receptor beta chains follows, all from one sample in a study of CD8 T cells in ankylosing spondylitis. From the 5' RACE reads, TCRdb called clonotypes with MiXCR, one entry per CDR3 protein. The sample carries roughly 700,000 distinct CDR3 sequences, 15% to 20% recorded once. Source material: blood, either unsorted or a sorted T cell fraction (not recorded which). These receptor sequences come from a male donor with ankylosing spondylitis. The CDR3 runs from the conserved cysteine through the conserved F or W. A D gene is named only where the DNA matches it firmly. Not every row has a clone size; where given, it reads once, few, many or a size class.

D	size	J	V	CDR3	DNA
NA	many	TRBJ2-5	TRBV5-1	CASSLRIQETQYF	TGCGCCAGCAGCTTGAGGATCCAAGAGACCCAGTACTTC
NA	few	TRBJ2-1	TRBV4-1	CASSQDLAPTYNEQFF	TGCGCCAGCAGCCAAGATCTAGCGCCGACATACAATGAGCAGTTCTTC
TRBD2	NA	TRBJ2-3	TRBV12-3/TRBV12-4	CASSLLSSGGSTDTQYF	TGTGCCAGCAGTTTATTGTCGAGCGGGGGCAGCACAGATACGCAGTATTTT
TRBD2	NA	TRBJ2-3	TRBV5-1	CASSPPAGGPDTQYF	TGCGCCAGCAGCCCGCCAGCGGGAGGACCAGATACGCAGTATTTT
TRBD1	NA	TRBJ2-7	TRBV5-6	CASSLPGTGGAYEQYF	TGTGCCAGCAGCTTGCCAGGGACAGGGGGAGCCTACGAGCAGTACTTC
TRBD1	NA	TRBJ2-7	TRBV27	CASSPTGLRVKQYF	TGTGCCAGCAGTCCGACAGGGCTCCGGGTCAAGCAGTACTTC
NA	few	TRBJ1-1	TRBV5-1	CASSPTRGLMNTEAFF	TGCGCCAGCAGCCCCACGCGAGGGCTCATGAACACTGAAGCTTTCTTT
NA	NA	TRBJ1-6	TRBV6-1	CASSATGEGYSPLHF	TGTGCCAGCAGTGCGACAGGTGAGGGGTATTCACCCCTCCACTTT
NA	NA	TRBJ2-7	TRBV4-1	CASSQDPSPYEQYF	TGCGCCAGCAGCCAAGATCCTTCTCCCTACGAGCAGTACTTC
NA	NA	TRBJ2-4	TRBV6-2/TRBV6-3	CASTTTPGVRGGNIQYF	TGTGCCAGCACTACAACCCCGGGGGTAAGAGGCGGAAACATTCAGTACTTC
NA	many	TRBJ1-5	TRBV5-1	CASSLEGVSNQPQHF	TGCGCCAGCAGCTTGGAAGGGGTAAGCAATCAGCCCCAGCATTTT
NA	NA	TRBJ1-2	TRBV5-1	CASSLGGARLGYGYTF	TGCGCCAGCAGCTTGGGGGGGGCGCGGTTAGGCTATGGCTACACCTTC
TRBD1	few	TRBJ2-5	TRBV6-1	CASSPRGGQVMGETQYF	TGTGCCAGCAGTCCACGAGGGGGACAGGTGATGGGAGAGACCCAGTACTTC
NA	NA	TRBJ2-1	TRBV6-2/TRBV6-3	CASSWAPVSSYNEQFF	TGTGCCAGCAGTTGGGCCCCTGTAAGCTCCTACAATGAGCAGTTCTTC
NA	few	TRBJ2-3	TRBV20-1	CSGRDSRGSTDTQYF	TGCAGTGGCAGAGACTCTAGGGGGAGCACAGATACGCAGTATTTT
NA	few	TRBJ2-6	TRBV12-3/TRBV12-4	CASSRPGHNSGANVLTF	TGTGCCAGCAGTCGACCGGGACACAACTCTGGGGCCAACGTCCTGACTTTC
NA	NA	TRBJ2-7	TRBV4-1	CASSRLDNYEQYF	TGCGCCAGCAGCCGATTGGACAACTACGAGCAGTACTTC
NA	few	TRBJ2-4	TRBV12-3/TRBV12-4	CASTIGRIKNIQYF	TGTGCCAGCACCATCGGACGTATCAAAAACATTCAGTACTTC
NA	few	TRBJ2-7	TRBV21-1	CASSASPTATSGTYEQYF	TGTGCCAGCAGCGCAAGCCCCACCGCTACTAGCGGGACCTACGAGCAGTACTTC
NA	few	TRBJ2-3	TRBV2	CASSEGREDTQYF	TGTGCCAGCAGTGAAGGGCGGGAAGATACGCAGTATTTT
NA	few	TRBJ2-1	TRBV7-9	CASSGWTLEQFF	TGTGCCAGCAGCGGATGGACCCTGGAGCAGTTCTTC
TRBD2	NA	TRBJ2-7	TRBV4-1	CASSPRLGGGYEQYF	TGCGCCAGCAGTCCCCGACTTGGCGGGGGCTACGAGCAGTACTTC
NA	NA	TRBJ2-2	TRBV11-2	CASSLDSGLGTGELFF	TGTGCCAGCAGCTTAGATTCAGGGCTCGGCACCGGGGAGCTGTTTTTT
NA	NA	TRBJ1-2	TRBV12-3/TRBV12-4	CASSPSEAFAYGYTF	TGTGCCAGCAGCCCCTCGGAGGCATTCGCCTATGGCTACACCTTC
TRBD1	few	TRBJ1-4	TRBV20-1	CSASRQGSTNEKLFF	TGCAGTGCTAGTCGACAGGGATCAACTAATGAAAAACTGTTTTTT
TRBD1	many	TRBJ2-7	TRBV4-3	CASSQERGQGYEQYF	TGCGCCAGCAGCCAAGAAAGGGGACAGGGCTACGAGCAGTACTTC
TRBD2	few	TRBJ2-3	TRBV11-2	CASSFWASGSADTQYF	TGTGCCAGCAGCTTTTGGGCTAGCGGGAGCGCAGATACGCAGTATTTT
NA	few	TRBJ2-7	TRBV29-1	CSVEDAWGGEQYF	TGCAGCGTTGAGGACGCATGGGGCGGCGAGCAGTACTTC
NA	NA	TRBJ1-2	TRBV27	CASSLSIGDYGYTF	TGTGCCAGCAGTTTATCGATAGGGGACTATGGCTACACCTTC
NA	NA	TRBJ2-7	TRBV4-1	CASSQDPPGYEQYF	TGCGCCAGCAGCCAAGATCCCCCGGGCTACGAGCAGTACTTC
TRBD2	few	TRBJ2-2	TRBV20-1	CSAITSGRANTGELFF	TGCAGTGCTATTACTAGCGGGAGAGCAAACACCGGGGAGCTGTTTTTT
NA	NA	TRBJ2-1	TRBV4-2	CASSRAEGTYNEQFF	TGTGCCAGCAGCCGAGCGGAAGGAACCTACAATGAGCAGTTCTTC
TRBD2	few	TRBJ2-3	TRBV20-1	CSVPALAGNTDTQYF	TGCAGTGTCCCCGCACTAGCGGGGAACACAGATACGCAGTATTTT
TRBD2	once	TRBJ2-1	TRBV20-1	CTLPGLAGEEQFF	TGCACCTTACCGGGACTAGCGGGAGAGGAGCAGTTCTTC
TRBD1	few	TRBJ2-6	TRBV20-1	CSARGPGQGRSSGANVLTF	TGCAGTGCTAGAGGGCCGGGACAGGGAAGGAGCTCTGGGGCCAACGTCCTGACTTTC
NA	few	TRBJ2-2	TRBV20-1	CSASAMRHTNTGELFF	TGCAGTGCTAGTGCCATGAGACACACGAACACCGGGGAGCTGTTTTTT
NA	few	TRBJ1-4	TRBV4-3	CASSQEAQPEKLFF	TGCGCCAGCAGCCAAGAGGCACAGCCTGAAAAACTGTTTTTT
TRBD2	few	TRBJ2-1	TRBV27	CASSPGLAGWEQFF	TGTGCCAGCAGCCCGGGACTAGCAGGTTGGGAGCAGTTCTTC
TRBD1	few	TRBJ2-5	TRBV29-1	CSVAGQGSETQYF	TGCAGCGTTGCGGGACAGGGTTCGGAGACCCAGTACTTC
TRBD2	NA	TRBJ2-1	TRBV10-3	CALKRGFRSYNEQFF	TGTGCCCTAAAGCGGGGCTTCCGATCCTACAATGAGCAGTTCTTC
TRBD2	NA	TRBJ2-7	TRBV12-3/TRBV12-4	CASSWDYSYEQYF	TGTGCCAGCAGTTGGGACTACTCCTACGAGCAGTACTTC
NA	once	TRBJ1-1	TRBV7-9	CASSLATGRTIEAFF	TGTGCCAGCAGCTTAGCGACTGGACGGACTATTGAAGCTTTCTTT
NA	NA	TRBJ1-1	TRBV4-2	CASSQALGVSNTEAFF	TGTGCCAGCAGCCAAGCACTAGGGGTCTCGAACACTGAAGCTTTCTTT
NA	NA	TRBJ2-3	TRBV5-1	CASSPNPGLPGTDTQYF	TGCGCCAGCAGCCCCAATCCGGGATTACCAGGGACAGATACGCAGTATTTT
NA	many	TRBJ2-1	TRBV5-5	CASSLANGYEQFF	TGTGCCAGCAGCTTGGCGAACGGTTATGAGCAGTTCTTC
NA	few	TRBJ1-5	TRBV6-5	CASSYSLSQPQHF	TGTGCCAGCAGTTACTCGTTATCTCAGCCCCAGCATTTT
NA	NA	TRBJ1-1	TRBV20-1	CSASSWTANTEAFF	TGCAGTGCTAGTTCCTGGACAGCTAACACTGAAGCTTTCTTT
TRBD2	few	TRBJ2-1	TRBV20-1	CSIYGGRAGNEQFF	TGCAGCATCTACGGCGGGAGGGCGGGTAATGAGCAGTTCTTC
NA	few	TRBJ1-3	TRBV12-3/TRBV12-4	CASSRLAGLGNTIYF	TGTGCCAGCAGCCGCTTGGCGGGGCTTGGAAACACCATATATTTT
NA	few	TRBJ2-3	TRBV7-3	CASSPETGTQYF	TGTGCCAGCAGCCCGGAGACGGGTACGCAGTATTTT
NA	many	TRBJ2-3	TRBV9	CASSVVGGTDTQYF	TGTGCCAGCAGCGTAGTGGGCGGCACAGATACGCAGTATTTT
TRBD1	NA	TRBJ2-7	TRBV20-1	CSARDGRGREQYF	TGCAGTGCTAGAGATGGCAGGGGGCGAGAGCAGTACTTC
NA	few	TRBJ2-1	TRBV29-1	CSVEGNTPEQFF	TGCAGCGTTGAGGGAAACACGCCTGAGCAGTTCTTC
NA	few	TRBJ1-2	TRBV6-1	CASTRTVPYGYTF	TGTGCCAGCACCAGGACAGTTCCATATGGCTACACCTTC